This T cell receptor beta chain is from a study of T-cell memory formation after mild COVID-19. Overall study results and limits: Contracting clones localized mainly to CM and EM when CD4+ and mainly to EMRA when CD8+. Cross-reactive memory apparently joined, as some responding clones appeared in pre-infection memory.

This clonotype was observed at least ten times. Its antigen is still unknown. Germline CDR1 SGHTA, CDR2 FQGNSA. The V end lost 5 bases, the J end lost 0 bases, and 5 bases lay between the germline ends. The CDR3 is 13 residues long. cDNA libraries for TCR alpha and TCR beta, carrying sample barcodes and UMIs, came from 5'RACE with constant-segment primers. One entry per CDR3 protein, called by TCRdb with MiXCR from the 5' RACE reads. In the table there are about 300,000 distinct CDR3 sequences, less than 20% of which are singletons. This TCR was sampled from a man in his late teens or twenties who had mild COVID-19 (a few samples of this study predate the infection). Cell type and time point are not known. V usage is TRBV7-2 and J usage is TRBJ2-1, with D unresolved. Specimen: PBMCs or a T cell subset sorted from them (not recorded which). The CDR3 loop reads CASSPGSYNEQFF. As DNA, the CDR3 is TGTGCCAGCAGCCCGGGCTCCTACAATGAGCAGTTCTTC.